These T cell receptor beta chains were read from a single sample in a study of T-cell reconstitution after alpha-beta-depleted transplantation in children. Each CDR3 protein is one row after TCRdb ran MiXCR on the PCR reads. The data show some 460,000 distinct CDR3 sequences, roughly 16% seen once. The specimen comprised PBMCs, mostly from graft donor cells, sampled 360 days after TCRalphabeta/CD19-depleted stem cell transplant. Receptors originate from a boy in the first two years of life who had a stem cell transplant for Wiskott-Aldrich syndrome, so the T cells may come from the graft donor. The CDR3 runs from the conserved cysteine through the conserved F or W. The D gene is left open where the match is weak. Not all rows give a size; the values are once, few, many and, for expanded clones, a class.

CDR3 length,V gene,J gene,clone size,D gene,CDR3 protein,CDR3 DNA
17,TRBV7-8,TRBJ1-1,-,TRBD1,CASSPHTGGGMNTEAFF,TGTGCCAGCAGCCCCCACACAGGGGGCGGAATGAACACTGAAGCTTTCTTT
17,TRBV24-1,TRBJ1-2,-,TRBD1,CATSDGRDRGFNYGYTF,TGTGCCACCAGTGATGGCCGGGACAGGGGATTCAACTATGGCTACACCTTC
16,TRBV2,TRBJ2-7,-,TRBD2,CASSETASGRLYEQYF,TGTGCCAGCAGTGAAACGGCTAGCGGGAGACTCTACGAGCAGTACTTC
15,TRBV6-5,TRBJ2-3,-,TRBD2,CASSFTGGPTDTQYF,TGTGCCAGCAGTTTCACGGGGGGACCAACAGATACGCAGTATTTT
15,TRBV12-3/TRBV12-4,TRBJ2-5,-,TRBD1,CASSLMGQGQETQYF,TGTGCCAGCAGTTTGATGGGACAGGGGCAAGAGACCCAGTACTTC
14,TRBV10-3,TRBJ1-1,-,-,CATNSFQTNTEAFF,TGTGCCACCAACTCATTCCAGACGAACACTGAAGCTTTCTTT
16,TRBV5-1,TRBJ2-3,many,TRBD1,CASSKTGVGFTDTQYF,TGCGCCAGCAGCAAAACAGGGGTAGGATTCACAGATACGCAGTATTTT
17,TRBV18,TRBJ2-3,-,TRBD2,CASSHFPSGSSTDTQYF,TGTGCCAGCTCACATTTCCCTAGCGGGAGTAGCACAGATACGCAGTATTTT
12,TRBV10-3,TRBJ2-7,-,-,CAISESTGEQYF,TGTGCCATCAGTGAGTCGACTGGAGAGCAGTACTTC
15,TRBV7-2,TRBJ2-7,-,TRBD2,CASSSMTSGFYEQYF,TGTGCCAGCAGCTCAATGACTAGCGGGTTCTACGAGCAGTACTTC
14,TRBV11-2,TRBJ1-1,many,-,CASSLGSRRTEAFF,TGTGCCAGCAGCTTAGGGTCCAGGAGAACTGAAGCTTTCTTT
16,TRBV4-3,TRBJ2-3,-,TRBD2,CASSQGPGGRTDTQYF,TGCGCCAGCAGCCAAGGGCCGGGAGGTCGCACAGATACGCAGTATTTT
14,TRBV24-1,TRBJ2-3,-,-,CATSVAIDTDTQYF,TGTGCCACCAGTGTCGCCATAGACACAGATACGCAGTATTTT
16,TRBV20-1,TRBJ2-4,few,-,CSARDHGSFAKNIQYF,TGCAGTGCTAGAGATCACGGCAGCTTCGCCAAAAACATTCAGTACTTC
14,TRBV2,TRBJ2-3,few,TRBD2,CASSVVTSVDTQYF,TGTGCCAGCAGTGTGGTAACTAGCGTGGATACGCAGTATTTT
14,TRBV6-1,TRBJ2-7,few,-,CASKPRWARHEQYF,TGTGCCAGCAAACCGAGGTGGGCAAGGCACGAGCAGTACTTC
15,TRBV5-1,TRBJ2-2,few,-,CASSLRQASTGELFF,TGCGCCAGCAGCTTGAGACAGGCGAGCACCGGGGAGCTGTTTTTT
15,TRBV6-1,TRBJ2-5,-,-,CASTPRGRGKETQYF,TGTGCCAGCACCCCACGTGGACGGGGAAAAGAGACCCAGTACTTC
14,TRBV5-1,TRBJ2-1,few,-,CASSPGRGDNEQFF,TGCGCCAGCAGCCCGGGCAGGGGCGACAATGAGCAGTTCTTC
16,TRBV7-9,TRBJ1-3,-,-,CASSLGTGPTGNTIYF,TGTGCCAGCAGTTTAGGAACAGGACCGACTGGAAACACCATATATTTT
14,TRBV4-1,TRBJ2-7,many,-,CASSRVFDRYEQYF,TGCGCCAGCAGCCGGGTCTTCGACAGGTACGAGCAGTACTTC
14,TRBV4-1,TRBJ2-7,-,-,CASSRPGKTYEQYF,TGCGCCAGCAGCCGACCCGGAAAGACGTACGAGCAGTACTTC
15,TRBV4-3,TRBJ2-1,many,TRBD2,CASSQAGLADNEQFF,TGCGCCAGCAGCCAGGCGGGACTAGCGGACAATGAGCAGTTCTTC
15,TRBV7-6,TRBJ2-1,-,TRBD2,CASSFGLARYNEQFF,TGTGCCAGCAGCTTTGGACTAGCGCGCTACAATGAGCAGTTCTTC
13,TRBV10-2,TRBJ2-7,-,TRBD1,CAISTGGSYEQYF,TGCGCCATTTCGACAGGGGGCTCCTACGAGCAGTACTTC
17,TRBV7-8,TRBJ2-3,-,TRBD2,CASSLAPGLIGGDTQYF,TGTGCCAGCAGCTTAGCGCCGGGACTTATCGGGGGGGATACGCAGTATTTT
14,TRBV9,TRBJ2-7,-,TRBD1,CASSERDRGYEQYF,TGTGCCAGCAGCGAGAGGGACAGGGGCTACGAGCAGTACTTC
11,TRBV5-1,TRBJ1-1,-,-,CASRRDVEAFF,TGCGCCAGCAGAAGGGATGTGGAAGCTTTCTTT
15,TRBV27,TRBJ2-3,few,-,CASRDLSLGPDTQYF,TGTGCCAGCAGGGACCTATCTCTCGGGCCAGATACGCAGTATTTT
15,TRBV7-9,TRBJ2-1,-,-,CASSLAGLLSGEQFF,TGTGCCAGCAGCTTAGCCGGACTACTAAGCGGCGAGCAGTTCTTC
15,TRBV27,TRBJ1-2,few,-,CASSLRGGQGGGYTF,TGTGCCAGCAGTTTACGCGGGGGCCAGGGAGGAGGCTACACCTTC
13,TRBV2,TRBJ2-3,-,-,CASNHPGPDTQYF,TGTGCCAGCAATCACCCTGGCCCCGATACGCAGTATTTT
13,TRBV6-2/TRBV6-3,TRBJ2-7,-,-,CATTDRRAYEQYF,TGTGCCACCACGGACAGAAGGGCCTACGAGCAGTACTTC
16,TRBV7-2,TRBJ2-2,-,-,CASSLLVGPNTGELFF,TGTGCCAGCAGCTTATTAGTGGGGCCTAACACCGGGGAGCTGTTTTTT
15,TRBV5-1,TRBJ2-7,-,TRBD1,CASSPPGTGLYEQYF,TGCGCCAGCAGCCCCCCCGGGACAGGGCTCTACGAGCAGTACTTC
12,TRBV2,TRBJ1-1,-,-,CASTTVGPEAFF,TGTGCCAGCACGACGGTGGGGCCTGAAGCTTTCTTT
13,TRBV24-1,TRBJ2-5,few,-,CATSGVGQETQYF,TGTGCCACCAGTGGGGTAGGCCAAGAGACCCAGTACTTC
18,TRBV14,TRBJ2-3,-,TRBD2,CASSQGLAGGPRRNTQYF,TGTGCCAGCAGCCAAGGACTAGCGGGAGGGCCAAGGAGGAATACGCAGTATTTT
17,TRBV12-3/TRBV12-4,TRBJ2-1,-,TRBD1,CASSWRTDRGPRREQFF,TGTGCCAGCAGTTGGCGGACAGACAGGGGGCCACGCAGAGAGCAGTTCTTC
14,TRBV29-1,TRBJ2-5,-,-,CSVRRVLAEETQYF,TGCAGCGTTCGCCGGGTGTTAGCGGAAGAGACCCAGTACTTC
14,TRBV5-1,TRBJ2-5,few,TRBD1,CASSPIGTDGTQYF,TGCGCCAGCAGCCCCATAGGGACAGACGGGACCCAGTACTTC
14,TRBV7-8,TRBJ2-1,-,-,CASSLATRTLQQFF,TGTGCCAGCAGCTTAGCCACTCGGACACTCCAGCAGTTCTTC
15,TRBV15,TRBJ2-1,few,-,CATSRGRGLMDEQFF,TGTGCCACCAGCAGAGGTCGGGGGCTCATGGATGAGCAGTTCTTC
12,TRBV9,TRBJ2-5,few,-,CASRQEQETQYF,TGTGCCAGCCGACAGGAACAAGAGACCCAGTACTTC
14,TRBV20-1,TRBJ2-5,few,-,CSASGGNYQETQYF,TGCAGTGCTAGTGGCGGGAACTACCAAGAGACCCAGTACTTC
15,TRBV6-2/TRBV6-3,TRBJ1-3,many,TRBD1,CASSDRESSGNTIYF,TGTGCCAGCAGCGACAGGGAGAGCTCTGGAAACACCATATATTTT
14,TRBV29-1,TRBJ2-7,few,TRBD2,CSVLTSLNTYEQYF,TGCAGCGTTCTGACTAGCCTCAACACCTACGAGCAGTACTTC
15,TRBV5-1,TRBJ2-1,-,TRBD2,CASSLVLAGGHEQFF,TGCGCCAGCAGCTTGGTGCTAGCGGGGGGGCATGAGCAGTTCTTC
14,TRBV7-7,TRBJ2-2,few,TRBD2,CASSLYSGTGELFF,TGTGCCAGCAGCTTATATAGCGGGACCGGGGAGCTGTTTTTT
18,TRBV11-1,TRBJ2-7,few,-,CASSLEPLGLAVSYEQYF,TGTGCCAGCAGCTTAGAACCCCTGGGGCTAGCTGTATCCTACGAGCAGTACTTC
12,TRBV12-3/TRBV12-4,TRBJ2-1,few,-,CASSTRHNEQFF,TGTGCCAGCAGTACCAGGCACAATGAGCAGTTCTTC